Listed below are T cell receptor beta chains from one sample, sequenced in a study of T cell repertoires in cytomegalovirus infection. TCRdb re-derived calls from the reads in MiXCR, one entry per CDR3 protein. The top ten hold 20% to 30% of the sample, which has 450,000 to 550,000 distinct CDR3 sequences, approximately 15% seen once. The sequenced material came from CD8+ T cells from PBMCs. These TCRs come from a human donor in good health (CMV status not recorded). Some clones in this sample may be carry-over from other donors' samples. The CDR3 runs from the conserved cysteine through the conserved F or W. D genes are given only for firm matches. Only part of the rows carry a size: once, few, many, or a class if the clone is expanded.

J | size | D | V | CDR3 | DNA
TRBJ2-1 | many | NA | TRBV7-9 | CASSSSGTGNNEQFF | TGTGCCAGCAGCTCCTCCGGGACGGGAAACAATGAGCAGTTCTTC
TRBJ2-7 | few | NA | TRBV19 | CASSIAGQIYEQYF | TGTGCCAGTAGTATTGCCGGACAGATCTACGAGCAGTACTTC
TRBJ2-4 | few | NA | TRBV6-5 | CASSYAAGAKNIQYF | TGTGCCAGCAGTTACGCGGCAGGGGCCAAAAACATTCAGTACTTC
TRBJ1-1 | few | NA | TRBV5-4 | CASSFGGVTEAFF | TGTGCCAGCAGCTTTGGGGGAGTCACTGAAGCTTTCTTT
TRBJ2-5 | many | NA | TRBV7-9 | CASSPGRRGQETQYF | TGTGCCAGCAGCCCTGGAAGGAGAGGCCAAGAGACCCAGTACTTC
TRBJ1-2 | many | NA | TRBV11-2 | CASSLRGNVGLYGYTF | TGTGCCAGCAGCTTACGGGGCAACGTGGGGCTCTATGGCTACACCTTC
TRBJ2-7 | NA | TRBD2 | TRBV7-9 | CASSLGLAGTESSYEQYF | TGTGCCAGCAGCTTAGGACTAGCGGGGACGGAAAGCTCCTACGAGCAGTACTTC
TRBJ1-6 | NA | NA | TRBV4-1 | CASSQEDSEYSPLHF | TGCGCCAGCAGCCAAGAGGACAGCGAGTATTCACCCCTCCACTTT
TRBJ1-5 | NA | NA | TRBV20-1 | CSAREHEGNQPQHF | TGCAGTGCTAGGGAACATGAGGGGAATCAGCCCCAGCATTTT
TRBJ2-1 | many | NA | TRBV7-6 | CASSLGRRNEQFF | TGTGCCAGCAGCTTAGGACGGAGGAATGAGCAGTTCTTC
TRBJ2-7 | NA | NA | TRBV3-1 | CASSHPGKGNYEQYF | TGTGCCAGCAGCCATCCAGGGAAGGGGAACTACGAGCAGTACTTC
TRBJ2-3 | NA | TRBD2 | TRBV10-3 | CAISGNSGGSKQDTQYF | TGTGCCATCAGTGGTAATAGCGGGGGCTCAAAGCAAGATACGCAGTATTTT
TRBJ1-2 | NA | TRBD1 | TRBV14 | CASSQRGGQGADYGYTF | TGTGCCAGCAGCCAACGAGGTGGACAGGGGGCGGACTATGGCTACACCTTC
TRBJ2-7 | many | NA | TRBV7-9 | CASSPPSSEQYF | TGTGCCAGCAGCCCTCCTAGCAGCGAGCAGTACTTC
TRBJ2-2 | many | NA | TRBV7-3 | CASSLMSAGGGELFF | TGTGCCAGCAGCTTAATGTCAGCCGGAGGGGGGGAGCTGTTTTTT
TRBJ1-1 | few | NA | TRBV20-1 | CSARDSPEAFF | TGCAGTGCTAGAGACTCCCCTGAAGCTTTCTTT
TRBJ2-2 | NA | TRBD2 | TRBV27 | CASNSGSRTGELFF | TGTGCCAGCAATAGCGGGAGCCGTACCGGGGAGCTGTTTTTT
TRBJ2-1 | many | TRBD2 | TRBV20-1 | CSARDRRVRGSLPAEQFF | TGCAGTGCTAGAGATCGTCGGGTTCGCGGGAGCCTTCCAGCTGAGCAGTTCTTC
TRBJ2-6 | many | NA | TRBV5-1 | CASSQRANVLTF | TGCGCCAGCAGTCAAAGGGCCAACGTCCTGACTTTC
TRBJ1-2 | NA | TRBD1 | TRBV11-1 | CASSSQTGVNGYTF | TGTGCCAGCAGCTCCCAGACAGGGGTTAATGGCTACACCTTC
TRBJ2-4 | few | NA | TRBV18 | CASSPPTGNRNIQYF | TGTGCCAGCTCACCTCCAACAGGGAATCGGAACATTCAGTACTTC
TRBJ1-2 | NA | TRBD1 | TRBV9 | CASSGGTGHYGYTF | TGTGCCAGCAGCGGAGGGACAGGGCACTATGGCTACACCTTC
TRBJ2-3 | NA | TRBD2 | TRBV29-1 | CSVEDRGGPRDTQYF | TGCAGCGTTGAAGATCGGGGAGGGCCAAGGGATACGCAGTATTTT
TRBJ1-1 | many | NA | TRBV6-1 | CASSSRTPKLNTEAFF | TGTGCCAGCAGCTCCCGGACACCCAAGTTGAACACTGAAGCTTTCTTT
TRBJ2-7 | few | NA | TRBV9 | CASSVSTTDSSYEQYF | TGTGCCAGCAGCGTCTCAACGACGGACTCCTCCTACGAGCAGTACTTC
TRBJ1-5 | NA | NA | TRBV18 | CASSPRDEGQPQHF | TGTGCCAGCTCACCGCGGGACGAGGGACAGCCCCAGCATTTT
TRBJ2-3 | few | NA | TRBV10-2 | CASSELAETDTQYF | TGCGCCAGCAGTGAGTTAGCGGAGACAGATACGCAGTATTTT
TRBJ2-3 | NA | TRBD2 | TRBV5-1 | CASSFSSGGAGDTQYF | TGCGCCAGCAGCTTCTCTAGCGGGGGGGCCGGGGATACGCAGTATTTT
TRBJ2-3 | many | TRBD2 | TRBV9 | CASSVSGTSTDTQYF | TGTGCCAGCAGCGTTAGCGGGACGAGCACAGATACGCAGTATTTT
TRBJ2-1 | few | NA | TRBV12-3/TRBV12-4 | CAIIGAVGMNEQFF | TGTGCCATAATAGGGGCGGTGGGGATGAATGAGCAGTTCTTC
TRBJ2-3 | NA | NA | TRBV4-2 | CASSQGRTRAGPTDTQYF | TGTGCCAGCAGCCAGGGACGGACGAGGGCCGGTCCTACAGATACGCAGTATTTT
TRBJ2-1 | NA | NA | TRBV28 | CASSRPHRQNAYNEQFF | TGTGCCAGCAGCCGCCCTCACAGACAGAACGCCTACAATGAGCAGTTCTTC
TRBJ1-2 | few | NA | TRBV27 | CASSHSLGDTNYGYTF | TGTGCCAGCAGTCATAGTTTAGGGGACACTAACTATGGCTACACCTTC
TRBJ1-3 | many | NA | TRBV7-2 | CASSLSFSGNTIYF | TGTGCCAGCAGCTTAAGCTTCTCAGGAAACACCATATATTTT
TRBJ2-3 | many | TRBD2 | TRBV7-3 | CASSSSGSRADTQYF | TGTGCCAGCAGTTCTAGCGGGAGTCGGGCAGATACGCAGTATTTT
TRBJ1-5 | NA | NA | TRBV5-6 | CASSPGGHSNQPQHF | TGTGCCAGCAGCCCGGGGGGACACAGCAATCAGCCCCAGCATTTT
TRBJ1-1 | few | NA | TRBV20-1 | CSASILTENTEAFF | TGCAGTGCTAGTATCCTCACTGAGAACACTGAAGCTTTCTTT
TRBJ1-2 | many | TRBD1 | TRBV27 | CASSFGTDYGYTF | TGTGCCAGCAGCTTTGGGACAGACTATGGCTACACCTTC
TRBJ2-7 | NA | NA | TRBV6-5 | CASRPQGRYEQYF | TGTGCCAGCAGGCCACAGGGACGGTACGAGCAGTACTTC
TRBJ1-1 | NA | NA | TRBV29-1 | CSVVGDLNEAFF | TGCAGCGTTGTGGGGGACCTCAATGAAGCTTTCTTT
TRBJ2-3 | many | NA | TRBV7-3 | CASSLTGGIADTQYF | TGTGCCAGCAGCCTCACCGGCGGGATCGCAGATACGCAGTATTTT
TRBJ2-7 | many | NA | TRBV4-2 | CASSQVGSEQYF | TGTGCCAGCAGCCAAGTAGGAAGCGAGCAGTACTTC
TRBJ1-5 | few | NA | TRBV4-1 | CASSQDGGNQPQHF | TGCGCCAGCAGCCAAGATGGGGGGAATCAGCCCCAGCATTTT
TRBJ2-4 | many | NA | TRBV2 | CASSRSIQGIAKNIQYF | TGTGCCAGCAGTCGATCAATACAGGGAATAGCCAAAAACATTCAGTACTTC
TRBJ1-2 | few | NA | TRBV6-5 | CASSYSASNYGYTF | TGTGCCAGCAGTTATTCTGCGAGTAACTATGGCTACACCTTC
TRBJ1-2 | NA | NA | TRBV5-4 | CASSLYSDGYTF | TGTGCCAGCAGCTTGTATTCGGATGGCTACACCTTC
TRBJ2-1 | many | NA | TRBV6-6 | CASSYSTYNEQFF | TGTGCCAGCAGTTACTCGACTTACAATGAGCAGTTCTTC
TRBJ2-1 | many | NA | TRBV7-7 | CASSQTHNEQFF | TGTGCTAGCAGCCAGACCCACAATGAGCAGTTCTTC
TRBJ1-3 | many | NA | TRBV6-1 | CASRDSSGNTIYF | TGTGCCAGCAGGGACAGCTCTGGAAACACCATATATTTT
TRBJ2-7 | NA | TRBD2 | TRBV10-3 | CAISEPRSSGSYEQYF | TGTGCCATCAGTGAGCCCCGCTCTAGCGGGAGCTACGAGCAGTACTTC
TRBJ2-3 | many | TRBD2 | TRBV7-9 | CASSGSGGPGQFGADTQYF | TGTGCCAGCAGTGGATCGGGGGGGCCGGGGCAATTCGGCGCAGATACGCAGTATTTT
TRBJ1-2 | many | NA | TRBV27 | CASSLSGVYGYTF | TGTGCCAGCAGTTTATCAGGGGTCTATGGCTACACCTTC